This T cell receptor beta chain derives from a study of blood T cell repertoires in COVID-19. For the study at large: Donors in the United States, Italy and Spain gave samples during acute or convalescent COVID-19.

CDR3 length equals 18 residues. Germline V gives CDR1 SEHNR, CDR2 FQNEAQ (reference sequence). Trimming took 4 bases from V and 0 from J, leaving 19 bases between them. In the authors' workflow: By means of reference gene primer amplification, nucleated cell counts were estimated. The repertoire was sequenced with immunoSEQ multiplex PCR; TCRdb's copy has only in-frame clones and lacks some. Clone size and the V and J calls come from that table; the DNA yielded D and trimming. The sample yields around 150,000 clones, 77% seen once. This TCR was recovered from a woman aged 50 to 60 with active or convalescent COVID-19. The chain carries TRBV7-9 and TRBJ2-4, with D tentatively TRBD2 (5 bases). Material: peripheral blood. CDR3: CASSSGSGSVGAKNIQYF. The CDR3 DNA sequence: TGTGCCAGCAGCTCCGGGTCGGGGTCGGTGGGAGCCAAAAACATTCAGTACTTC.